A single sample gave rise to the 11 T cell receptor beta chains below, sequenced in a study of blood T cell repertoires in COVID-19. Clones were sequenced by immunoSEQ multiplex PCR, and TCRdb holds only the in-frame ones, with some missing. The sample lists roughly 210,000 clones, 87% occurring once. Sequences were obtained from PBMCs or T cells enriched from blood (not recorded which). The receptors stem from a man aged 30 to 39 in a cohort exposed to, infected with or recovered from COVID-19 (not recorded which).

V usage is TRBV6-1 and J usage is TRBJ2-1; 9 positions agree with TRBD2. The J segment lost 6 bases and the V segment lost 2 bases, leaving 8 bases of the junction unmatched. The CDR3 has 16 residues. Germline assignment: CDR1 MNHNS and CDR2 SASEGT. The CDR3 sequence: CASSEYTSGWANEQFF. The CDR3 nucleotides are TGTGCCAGCAGTGAATATACTAGCGGGTGGGCCAATGAGCAGTTCTTC.

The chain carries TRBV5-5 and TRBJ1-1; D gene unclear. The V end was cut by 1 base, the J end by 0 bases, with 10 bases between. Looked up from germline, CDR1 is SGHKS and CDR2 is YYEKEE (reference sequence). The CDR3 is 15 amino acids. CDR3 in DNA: TGTGCCAGCAGCTTGATTCCCGGGATGAACACTGAAGCTTTCTTT. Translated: CASSLIPGMNTEAFF. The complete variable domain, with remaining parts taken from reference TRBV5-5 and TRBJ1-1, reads DAGVTQSPTHLIKTRGQQVTLRCSPISGHKSVSWYQQVLGQGPQFIFQYYEKEERGRGNFPDRFSARQFPNYSSELNVNALLLGDSALYLCASSLIPGMNTEAFFGQGTRLTVV.

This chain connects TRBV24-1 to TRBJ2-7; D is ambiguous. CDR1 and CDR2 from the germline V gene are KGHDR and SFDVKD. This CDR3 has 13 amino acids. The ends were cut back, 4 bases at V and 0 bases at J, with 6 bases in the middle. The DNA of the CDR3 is TGTGCCACCAGTGACAGTCCCTCCTACGAGCAGTACTTC. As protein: CATSDSPSYEQYF.

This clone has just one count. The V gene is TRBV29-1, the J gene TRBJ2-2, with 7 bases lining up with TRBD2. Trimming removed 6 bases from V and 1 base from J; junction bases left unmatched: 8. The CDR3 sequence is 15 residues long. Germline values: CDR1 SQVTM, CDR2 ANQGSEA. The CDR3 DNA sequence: TGCAGCGTGGCCGGGACTACTAGGAACACCGGGGAGCTGTTTTTT. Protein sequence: CSVAGTTRNTGELFF.

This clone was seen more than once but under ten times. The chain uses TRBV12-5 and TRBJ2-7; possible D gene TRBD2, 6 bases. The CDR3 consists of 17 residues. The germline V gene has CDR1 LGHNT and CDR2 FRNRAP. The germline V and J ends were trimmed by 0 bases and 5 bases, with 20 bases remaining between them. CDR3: CASGLVLWGRTFNEQYF. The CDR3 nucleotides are TGTGCTAGTGGTTTGGTATTGTGGGGGAGGACTTTCAACGAGCAGTACTTC.

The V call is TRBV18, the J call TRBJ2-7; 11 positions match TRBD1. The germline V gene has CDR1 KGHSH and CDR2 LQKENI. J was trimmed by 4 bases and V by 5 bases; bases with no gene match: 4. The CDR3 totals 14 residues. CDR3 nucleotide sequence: TGTGCCAGCTCAACCGGACAGGGGGCGTACGAGCAGTACTTC. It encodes CASSTGQGAYEQYF.

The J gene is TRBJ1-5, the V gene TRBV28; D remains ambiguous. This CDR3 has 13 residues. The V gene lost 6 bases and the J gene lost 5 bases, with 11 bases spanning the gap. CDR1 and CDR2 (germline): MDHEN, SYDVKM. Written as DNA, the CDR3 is TGTGCCAGCAGACCTGACGGGTATCAGCCCCAGCATTTT. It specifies CASRPDGYQPQHF.

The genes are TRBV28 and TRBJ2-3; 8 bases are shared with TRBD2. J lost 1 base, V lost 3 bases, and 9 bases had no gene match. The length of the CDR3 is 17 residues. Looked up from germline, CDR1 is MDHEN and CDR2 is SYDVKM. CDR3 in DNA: TGTGCCAGCAGTTTGATCTCAAGCGGGAGTCGCACAGATACGCAGTATTTT. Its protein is CASSLISSGSRTDTQYF.

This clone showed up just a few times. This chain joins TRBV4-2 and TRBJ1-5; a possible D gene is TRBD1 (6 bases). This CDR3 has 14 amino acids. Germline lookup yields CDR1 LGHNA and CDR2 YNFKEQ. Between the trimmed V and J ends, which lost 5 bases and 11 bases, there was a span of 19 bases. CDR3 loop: CASSYRDEGGSQHF. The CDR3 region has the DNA TGTGCCAGCAGCTACAGGGACGAGGGGGGGTCCCAGCATTTT.

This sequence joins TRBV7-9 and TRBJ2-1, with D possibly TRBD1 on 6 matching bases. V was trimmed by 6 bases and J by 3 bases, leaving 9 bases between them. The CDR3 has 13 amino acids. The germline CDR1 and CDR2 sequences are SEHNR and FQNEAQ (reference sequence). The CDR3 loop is CASSRDNYNEQFF. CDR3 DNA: TGTGCCAGCAGTCGGGACAACTACAATGAGCAGTTCTTC.

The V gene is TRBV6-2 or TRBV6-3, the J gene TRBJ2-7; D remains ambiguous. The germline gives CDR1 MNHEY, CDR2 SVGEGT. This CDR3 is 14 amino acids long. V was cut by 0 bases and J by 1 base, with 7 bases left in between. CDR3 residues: CASSYSQMSYEQYF. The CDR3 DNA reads TGTGCCAGCAGTTACTCCCAGATGTCCTACGAGCAGTACTTC.